Listed here are 23 T cell receptor beta chains from one sample, sequenced in a study of blood T cell repertoires in COVID-19. Data came from immunoSEQ multiplex PCR; TCRdb stores just in-frame clones and leaves some out. The sample yields roughly 250,000 clones, more than 80% seen once. The sample comprised PBMCs or T cells enriched from blood (not recorded which). All receptors come from a woman aged 18-30 years who had recovered from COVID-19.

By sample share, this clone is medium-sized. V gene TRBV29-1 combines with J gene TRBJ1-5; D is possibly TRBD1 (5 bases). Trimming took 4 bases from V and 6 from J, leaving 13 bases between them. The germline V gene has CDR1 SQVTM and CDR2 ANQGSEA. The CDR3 runs 13 residues. The CDR3 here is CSVVGREGQPQHF. Here the CDR3 DNA reads TGCAGCGTTGTGGGCAGGGAGGGTCAGCCCCAGCATTTT.

CDR3 DNA: TGTGCCAGCAGTAACACCGGGACAGGGCGTGAAAAACTGTTTTTT. Protein: CASSNTGTGREKLFF. This chain links TRBV3-1 (or the pseudogene TRBV3-2) with TRBJ1-4; the match to TRBD1 covers 9 bases. The CDR3 is 15 amino acids. Germline assignment: CDR1 LGHDT and CDR2 YNNKEL (reference sequence). The J segment lost 7 bases and the V segment lost 6 bases, leaving 9 bases of the junction unmatched.

This sequence joins TRBV24-1 and TRBJ1-5; 12 bases line up with TRBD1. V trimming: 3 bases; J trimming: 6 bases; junction bases outside the gene matches: 5. This CDR3 is built from 16 residues. The germline V gene encodes CDR1 KGHDR and CDR2 SFDVKD. The CDR3 nucleotides are TGTGCCACCAGTGATCAGGGACAGGGGGCAGGTCAGCCCCAGCATTTT. Residues: CATSDQGQGAGQPQHF.

The J gene is TRBJ1-5, the V gene TRBV2, with D maybe TRBD1 (6 bases). The CDR3 is 15 amino acids. V shed 3 bases and J shed 3 bases, with 12 bases lying between them. Germline CDR1 is SNHLY and CDR2 is FYNNEI. The CDR3 loop is CASSDLGQLNQPQHF. The CDR3 DNA reads TGTGCCAGCAGTGACCTCGGACAGCTCAATCAGCCCCAGCATTTT.

This clone has just one count. The chain links TRBV3-1 (or the pseudogene TRBV3-2) to TRBJ2-1; 8 nucleotides agree with TRBD2. This CDR3 has 16 residues. Per germline, CDR1 LGHDT and CDR2 YNNKEL (reference sequence). The ends lost 0 bases at V and 7 bases at J; junction bases unmatched: 8. As DNA, the CDR3 is TGTGCCAGCAGCCAAGATCGGGGACTAGGGAGAAATGAGCAGTTCTTC. Amino acids: CASSQDRGLGRNEQFF.

On this clone itself: The junction and the germline gene differ at one end; a read error may be behind it. The rearrangement joins TRBV7-8 to TRBJ1-1; TRBD1 aligns across 7 bases. The CDR3 loop spans 11 amino acids. The germline V gene encodes CDR1 SGHVS and CDR2 FQNEAQ. The CDR3 DNA follows: TGTGCCAGCAGCCAGAGACAGGGTACACTCTTT. Its translation: CASSQRQGTLF. The whole variable domain, filled in from reference TRBV7-8 and TRBJ1-1, reads GAGVSQSPRYKVAKRGQDVALRCDPISGHVSLFWYQQALGQGPEFLTYFQNEAQLDKSGLPSDRFFAERPEGSVSTLKIQRTQQEDSAVYLCASSQRQGTLFGQGTRLTVV.

This rearrangement joins TRBV28 to TRBJ2-7; TRBD1 aligns across 11 bases. Germline lookup yields CDR1 MDHEN and CDR2 SYDVKM. Unmatched junction bases numbered 14, after V lost 3 bases and J lost 4 bases. The CDR3 covers 18 residues. This CDR3 reads CASSFLYRGQGVLYEQYF. CDR3 DNA: TGTGCCAGCAGTTTCCTATACAGGGGACAGGGGGTATTGTACGAGCAGTACTTC.

J is TRBJ1-5 and V is TRBV7-2; TRBD1 is a possible D gene (6 bases). The CDR3 has 13 residues. Germline V gene sequence: CDR1 SGHTA, CDR2 FQGNSA. Trimming took off 5 bases at V and 4 bases at J, with 9 bases between the two ends. The CDR3 loop is CASSQTGNQPQHF. In DNA form, the CDR3 reads TGTGCCAGCAGCCAAACAGGGAATCAGCCCCAGCATTTT.

The rearrangement uses TRBV9 and TRBJ1-2, with TRBD1 identical over 10 bases. Germline lookup yields CDR1 SGDLS and CDR2 YYNGEE. CDR3 length: 16 residues. V lost 5 bases and J lost 8; bases outside the gene matches: 15. The CDR3 region is CASSGTTTGGWLGYTF. CDR3 in DNA: TGTGCCAGCAGTGGAACAACGACAGGGGGCTGGCTGGGCTACACCTTC.

The chain couples TRBV28 to TRBJ1-3; D remains ambiguous. Trimming removed 1 base from V and 4 bases from J, with 8 bases in between. From germline, CDR1 is MDHEN and CDR2 SYDVKM. The CDR3 has 14 residues. The CDR3 DNA reads as TGTGCCAGCAGTTTATCGGGAGTCGGAAACACCATATATTTT. Protein product: CASSLSGVGNTIYF.

V gene TRBV28 combines with J gene TRBJ1-3; D unresolved. CDR1 and CDR2 (germline): MDHEN, SYDVKM. This CDR3 contains 13 residues. V was trimmed by 2 bases and J by 3 bases, leaving 5 bases between them. The CDR3, as DNA: TGTGCCAGCAGTTTACAGTATGGAAACACCATATATTTT. Translating it yields CASSLQYGNTIYF.

This chain connects TRBV27 to TRBJ1-5; D remains ambiguous. The length of the CDR3 is 12 residues. Per the germline V gene, CDR1 is MNHEY and CDR2 is SMNVEV (reference sequence). The germline V and J ends were trimmed by 5 bases and 4 bases, with 6 bases remaining between them. Written as DNA, the CDR3 is TGTGCCAGCAGTCCCTCTAATCAGCCCCAGCATTTT. Its translation: CASSPSNQPQHF.

This CDR3 is CASSDPSGGGTGELFF. CDR3 sequence (DNA): TGCGCCAGCAGCGATCCTAGCGGGGGCGGGACCGGGGAGCTGTTTTTT. The V gene is TRBV5-1, the J gene TRBJ2-2; TRBD2 matches 10 bases. The V gene end was trimmed by 4 bases and the J gene end by 5 bases; junction bases not matched to a gene: 8. Germline values: CDR1 SGHRS, CDR2 YFSETQ. The CDR3 covers 16 residues.

V is TRBV11-3 and J is TRBJ2-2, with D possibly matching TRBD2 (6 bases). Germline-derived CDR1 and CDR2 are SGHNT and YENEEA. The V gene lost 5 bases and the J gene lost 0 bases, with 7 bases spanning the gap. The CDR3 sequence is 14 residues long. The CDR3 reads CASSGTPNTGELFF. The CDR3 nucleotides are TGTGCCAGCAGCGGGACTCCGAACACCGGGGAGCTGTTTTTT.

CDR3: CASRGRLGGYTF. In nucleotides, the CDR3 is TGTGCCAGCAGAGGAAGACTTGGCGGCTACACCTTC. This chain uses TRBV28 with TRBJ1-2; D gene ambiguous. This CDR3 region has 12 residues. Germline V gene sequence: CDR1 MDHEN, CDR2 SYDVKM. V was cut by 6 bases and J by 8 bases, with 13 bases left in between.

The CDR3 nucleotides read TGTGCCAGCAGCCAAGATGTCGGGGGGGCCGCCGCCCAGTACTTC. Amino acid sequence: CASSQDVGGAAAQYF. This chain joins TRBV4-2 and TRBJ2-5, with 8 bases identical to TRBD2. V shed 0 bases, J shed 9 bases, and the junction held 9 bases outside the gene matches. CDR1 is LGHNA, CDR2 YNFKEQ, per germline. CDR3 length: 15 residues.

This clone was recorded only once. Other DNA sequences from this sample encode an identical CDR3 as well. Here the CDR3 reads CASSLGQGNSPLHF. Written as DNA, the CDR3 is TGCGCCAGCAGCCTGGGACAGGGAAATTCACCCCTCCACTTT. J is TRBJ1-6 and V is TRBV5-1, with 9 bases matching TRBD1. V lost 4 bases to trimming and J lost 7 bases; unmatched junction nucleotides: 3. Germline-derived CDR1 and CDR2 are SGHRS and YFSETQ. The CDR3 runs 14 residues.

The chain uses TRBV7-3 and TRBJ1-5; possible D gene TRBD1, 5 bases. Germline V gives CDR1 SGHTA, CDR2 FQGTGA. The CDR3 extends over 16 amino acids. The V end lost 5 bases, the J end lost 6 bases, and 20 bases lay between the germline ends. The CDR3 is CASSPQEGSFFQPQHF. CDR3 DNA: TGTGCCAGCAGCCCACAGGAGGGATCTTTTTTTCAGCCCCAGCATTTT.

The gene calls are TRBV5-1 and TRBJ1-5; TRBD1 matches 7 bases. Germline CDR1 SGHRS, CDR2 YFSETQ. V lost 0 bases to trimming and J lost 1 base; unmatched junction nucleotides: 4. CDR3 size: 16 residues. CDR3 amino acids: CASSLEGGGSNQPQHF. CDR3 DNA sequence: TGCGCCAGCAGCTTGGAAGGGGGCGGGAGCAATCAGCCCCAGCATTTT. The whole variable domain, filled in from reference TRBV5-1 and TRBJ1-5, reads KAGVTQTPRYLIKTRGQQVTLSCSPISGHRSVSWYQQTPGQGLQFLFEYFSETQRNKGNFPGRFSGRQFSNSRSEMNVSTLELGDSALYLCASSLEGGGSNQPQHFGDGTRLSIL.

The genes are TRBV9 and TRBJ2-7; D gene unclear. From germline, CDR1 is SGDLS and CDR2 YYNGEE. The CDR3 loop spans 14 amino acids. The V gene lost 0 bases and the J gene lost 0 bases, with 7 bases spanning the gap. The CDR3 here is CASSVGQASYEQYF. The CDR3 DNA follows: TGTGCCAGCAGCGTAGGTCAGGCCTCCTACGAGCAGTACTTC.

The chain combines TRBV19 with TRBJ2-6, with TRBD1 matching 7 bases. V dropped 7 bases and J dropped 8; count of bases not matched to a gene: 8. The germline V gene has CDR1 LNHDA and CDR2 SQIVND (reference sequence). CDR3 length: 14 residues. In DNA form, the CDR3 reads TGTGCCAGTACGATTGACAGGGCAACCAACGTCCTGACTTTC. Translation gives CASTIDRATNVLTF.

The chain uses TRBV6-1 and TRBJ1-1, with 7 bases that match TRBD1. The germline gives CDR1 MNHNS, CDR2 SASEGT. The CDR3 length is 16 residues. J lost 0 bases, V lost 3 bases, and 7 bases had no gene match. The CDR3 region has the DNA TGTGCCAGCAGTGACCCACAGGGGACGATGAACACTGAAGCTTTCTTT. This codes for CASSDPQGTMNTEAFF.

The chain employs TRBV28 and TRBJ1-2, with 7 bases identical to TRBD1. Germline CDR1 reads MDHEN; CDR2 reads SYDVKM. The CDR3 consists of 14 residues. Unmatched junction bases numbered 5, after V lost 3 bases and J lost 4 bases. The CDR3 protein is CASSLGQLSYGYTF. CDR3 in DNA: TGTGCCAGCAGTTTGGGACAGCTATCCTATGGCTACACCTTC.